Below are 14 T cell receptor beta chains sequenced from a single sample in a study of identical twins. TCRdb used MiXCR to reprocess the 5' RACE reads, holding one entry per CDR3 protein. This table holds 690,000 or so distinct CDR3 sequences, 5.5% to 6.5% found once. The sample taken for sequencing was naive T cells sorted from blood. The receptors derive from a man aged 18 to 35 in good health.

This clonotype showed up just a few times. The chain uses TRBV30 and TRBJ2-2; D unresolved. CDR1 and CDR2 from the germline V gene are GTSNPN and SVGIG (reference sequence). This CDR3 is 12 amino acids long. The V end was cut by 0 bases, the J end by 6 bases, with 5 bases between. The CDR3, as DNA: TGTGCCTGGAGTGTATCCTCCGGGGAGCTGTTTTTT. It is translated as CAWSVSSGELFF.

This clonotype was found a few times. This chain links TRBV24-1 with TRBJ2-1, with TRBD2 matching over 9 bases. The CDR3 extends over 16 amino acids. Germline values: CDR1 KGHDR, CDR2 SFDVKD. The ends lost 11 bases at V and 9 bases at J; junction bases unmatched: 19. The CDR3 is CAITPRWREGFCEQFF. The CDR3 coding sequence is TGTGCCATTACCCCACGTTGGCGGGAGGGGTTCTGTGAGCAGTTCTTC.

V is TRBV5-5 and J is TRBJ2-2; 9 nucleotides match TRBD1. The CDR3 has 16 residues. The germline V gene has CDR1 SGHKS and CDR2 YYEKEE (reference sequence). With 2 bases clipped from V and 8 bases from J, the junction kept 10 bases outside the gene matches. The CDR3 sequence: CASSFGTGSFIGELFF. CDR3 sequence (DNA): TGTGCCAGCAGCTTCGGGACAGGGTCGTTCATTGGGGAGCTGTTTTTT.

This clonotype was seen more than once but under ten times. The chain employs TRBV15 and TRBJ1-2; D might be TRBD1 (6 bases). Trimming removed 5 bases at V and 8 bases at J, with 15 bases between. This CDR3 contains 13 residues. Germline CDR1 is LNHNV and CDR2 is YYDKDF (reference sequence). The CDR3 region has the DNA TGTGCCACCAGCTCTCCAGGGGTGGGGGGCTACACCTTC. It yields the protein CATSSPGVGGYTF.

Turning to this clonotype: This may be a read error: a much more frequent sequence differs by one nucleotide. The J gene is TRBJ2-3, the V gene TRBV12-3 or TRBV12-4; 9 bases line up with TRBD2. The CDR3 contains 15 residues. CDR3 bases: TGTGCCAACAGTTGGACTAGCGTCAGCACAGATACGCAGTATTTT. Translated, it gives CANSWTSVSTDTQYF.

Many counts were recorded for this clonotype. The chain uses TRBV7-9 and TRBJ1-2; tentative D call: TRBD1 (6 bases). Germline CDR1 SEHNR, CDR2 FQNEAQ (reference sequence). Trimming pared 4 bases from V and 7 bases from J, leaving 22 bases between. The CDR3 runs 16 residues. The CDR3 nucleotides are TGTGCCAGCAGCTCTGGACGGGGGGCGCGGGATGGTGGCTACACCTTC. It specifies CASSSGRGARDGGYTF.

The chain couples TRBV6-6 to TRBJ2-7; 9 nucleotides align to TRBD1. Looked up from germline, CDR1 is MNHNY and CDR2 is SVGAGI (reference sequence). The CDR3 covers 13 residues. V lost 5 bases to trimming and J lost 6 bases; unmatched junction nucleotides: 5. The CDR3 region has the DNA TGTGCCAGCAGTCCGGGGACAGGGCGCGAGCAGTACGTC. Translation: CASSPGTGREQYV.

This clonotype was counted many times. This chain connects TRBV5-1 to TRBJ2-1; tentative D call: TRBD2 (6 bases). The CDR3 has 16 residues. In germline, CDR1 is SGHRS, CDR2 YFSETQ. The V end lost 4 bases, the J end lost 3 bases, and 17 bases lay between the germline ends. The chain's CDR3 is CASSGGTDGSYNEQFF. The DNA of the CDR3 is TGCGCCAGCAGCGGCGGGACTGATGGTAGCTACAATGAGCAGTTCTTC.

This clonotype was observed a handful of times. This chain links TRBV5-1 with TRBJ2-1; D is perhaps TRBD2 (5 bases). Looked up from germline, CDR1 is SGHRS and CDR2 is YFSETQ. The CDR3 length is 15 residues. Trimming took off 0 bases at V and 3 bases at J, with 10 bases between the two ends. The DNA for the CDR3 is TGCGCCAGCAGCTTGGCGAGGGAGCACTACAATGAGCAGTTCTTC. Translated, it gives CASSLAREHYNEQFF.

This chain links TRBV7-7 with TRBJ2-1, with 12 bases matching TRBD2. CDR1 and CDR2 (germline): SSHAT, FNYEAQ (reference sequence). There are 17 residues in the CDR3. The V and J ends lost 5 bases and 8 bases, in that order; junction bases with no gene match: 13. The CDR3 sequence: CASSPKTLAGGPDEQFF. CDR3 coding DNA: TGTGCCAGCAGCCCCAAAACCCTAGCGGGAGGGCCGGATGAGCAGTTCTTC.

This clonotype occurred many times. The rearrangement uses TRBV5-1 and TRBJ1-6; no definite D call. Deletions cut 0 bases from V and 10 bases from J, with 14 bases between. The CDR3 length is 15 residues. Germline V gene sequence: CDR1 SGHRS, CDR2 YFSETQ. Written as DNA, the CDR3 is TGCGCCAGCAGCTTGGGCGGAGGGATGGAATCACCCCTCCACTTT. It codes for CASSLGGGMESPLHF.

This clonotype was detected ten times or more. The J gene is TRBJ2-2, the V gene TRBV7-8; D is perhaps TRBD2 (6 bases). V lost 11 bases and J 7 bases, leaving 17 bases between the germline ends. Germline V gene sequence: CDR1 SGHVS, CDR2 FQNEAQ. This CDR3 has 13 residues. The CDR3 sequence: CASSRRGGGELFF. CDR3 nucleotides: TGTGCCTCCTCGAGGAGGGGTGGCGGGGAGCTGTTTTTT.

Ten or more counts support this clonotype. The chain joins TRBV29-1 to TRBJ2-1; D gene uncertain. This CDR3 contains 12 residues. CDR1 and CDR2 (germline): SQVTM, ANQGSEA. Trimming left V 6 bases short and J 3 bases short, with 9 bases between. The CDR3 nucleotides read TGCAGCGTCCGCACCCTCTACAATGAGCAGTTCTTC. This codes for CSVRTLYNEQFF.

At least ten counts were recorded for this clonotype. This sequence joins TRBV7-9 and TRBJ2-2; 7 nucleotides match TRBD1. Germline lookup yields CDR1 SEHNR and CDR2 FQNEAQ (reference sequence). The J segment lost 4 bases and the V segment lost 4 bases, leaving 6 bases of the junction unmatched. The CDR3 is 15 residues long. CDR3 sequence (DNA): TGTGCCAGCAGCTCGTTATCAGGGGGCACCGGGGAGCTGTTTTTT. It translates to CASSSLSGGTGELFF.